The present T cell receptor beta chain was sequenced within a study of blood T cell repertoires in COVID-19. Overall study context: The samples span acute and convalescent COVID-19 from the United States, Italy and Spain. Nucleic acid was either cDNA or gDNA, and it came from T cells, B-cell-depleted T cells, or PBMCs.

Germline V CDR1 and CDR2: MNHEY, SMNVEV (reference sequence). This CDR3 has 15 amino acids. V was clipped by 0 bases and J by 0 bases, with 6 bases between them. How the authors handled the data: Reference gene primers were amplified, and this amplification served to estimate nucleated cell counts. Clones were read by immunoSEQ multiplex PCR, and TCRdb kept only the in-frame ones, dropping some. That table furnishes V, J and clone size, whereas the DNA furnished D and trimming. The table lists around 150,000 clones, 85% to 90% of them singletons, with more than 0.75% in the top ten. V usage is TRBV27 and J usage is TRBJ2-4, with D perhaps TRBD2 (5 bases). This receptor was identified in a man between 18 and 29 years old with acute or convalescent COVID-19. Sequencing was carried out using peripheral blood. This CDR3 reads CASSLSGLAKNIQYF. CDR3 DNA: TGTGCCAGCAGTTTATCCGGACTAGCCAAAAACATTCAGTACTTC.